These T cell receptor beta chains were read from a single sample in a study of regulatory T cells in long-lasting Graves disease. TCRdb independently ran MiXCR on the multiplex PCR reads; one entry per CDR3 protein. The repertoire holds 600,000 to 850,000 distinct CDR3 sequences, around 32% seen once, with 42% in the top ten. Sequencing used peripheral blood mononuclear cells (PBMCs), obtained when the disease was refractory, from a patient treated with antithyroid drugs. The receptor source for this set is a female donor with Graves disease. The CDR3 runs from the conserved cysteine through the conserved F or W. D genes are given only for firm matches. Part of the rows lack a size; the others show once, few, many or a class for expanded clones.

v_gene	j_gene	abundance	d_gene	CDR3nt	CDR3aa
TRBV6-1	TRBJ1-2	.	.	TGTGCCAGCAGCGTGGGACCGAACTATGGCTACACCTTC	CASSVGPNYGYTF
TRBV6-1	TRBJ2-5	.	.	TGTGCCAGCAGGCGACCCCGAGGGAATTACCAAGAGACCCAGTACTTC	CASRRPRGNYQETQYF
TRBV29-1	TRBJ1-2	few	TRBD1	TGCAGCGTTGACATTGGACAGGGACGGAGTGACTACACCTTC	CSVDIGQGRSDYTF
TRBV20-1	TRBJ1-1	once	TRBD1	TGCAGTGCTACCGGACAGGGAAACACTGAAGCTTTCTTT	CSATGQGNTEAFF
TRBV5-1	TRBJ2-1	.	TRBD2	TGCGCCAGCAGCTTGGGAAGAGCGGGAGCCTACAATGAGCAGTTCTTC	CASSLGRAGAYNEQFF
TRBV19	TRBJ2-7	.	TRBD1	TGTGCCAGTAGTATCAAGGGGGCAAGTGAGCAGTACTTC	CASSIKGASEQYF
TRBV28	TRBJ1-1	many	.	TGTGCCAGCAGTTTATGGCTGGGGGCTGGAGACACTGAAGCTTTCTTT	CASSLWLGAGDTEAFF
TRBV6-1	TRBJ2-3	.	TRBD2	TGTGCCAGCGGGAGGGCCACAGATACGCAGTATTTT	CASGRATDTQYF
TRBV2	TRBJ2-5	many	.	TGTGCCAGCACCCTTTACCCCAGGAGACAAGAGACCCAGTACTTC	CASTLYPRRQETQYF
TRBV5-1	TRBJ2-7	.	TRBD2	TGCGCCAGCAGCTCAACTAGCGGGAGTATCCAGCAGTACTTC	CASSSTSGSIQQYF
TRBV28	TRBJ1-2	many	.	TGTGCCAGCAGTCCGCGTGGAGCGACGAGGCGCTACACCTTC	CASSPRGATRRYTF